This T cell receptor (beta chain) was sequenced in a study of sequential checkpoint blockade in melanoma. Treatment noted: randomized to nivolumab then ipilimumab (arm A) or the reverse (arm B). This clone was picked up one time. Clones were sequenced by immunoSEQ multiplex PCR, and TCRdb holds only the in-frame ones, with some missing. The sample lists about 40,000 clones, about nine tenths occurring once. CDR1 SNHLY and CDR2 FYNNEI come from the germline V gene. Trimming removed 2 bases at V and 3 bases at J, with 11 bases between. CDR3 size: 14 residues. This sample comprised CD8+ T cells sorted from blood (inferred from file names), obtained from a patient given nivolumab and ipilimumab in sequence. This receptor was identified in a human donor with melanoma. The rearrangement uses TRBV2 and TRBJ2-7, with D uncertain. The CDR3 nucleotides read TGTGCCAGCAGTGAATTCTCCTTCGTCTACGAGCAGTACTTC. Translation: CASSEFSFVYEQYF.